This TCR beta chain was identified in a study of CD8+ T cells in alopecia areata. Overall study: Treated individuals took tofacitinib by mouth, 5 to 10 mg twice daily. General study findings and limits: It was observed that many expanded lesional clones persisted in scalp and blood during tofacitinib.

There are 13 residues in the CDR3. Trimming removed 8 bases from V and 5 bases from J, with 13 bases in between. CDR1 and CDR2 from the germline V gene are MNHNS and SASEGT. Remarks on this clone: Antigen unknown.

Treatment defined: oral pan-JAK inhibitor, 5-10 mg twice daily. As part of sample collection, lesional scalp punch biopsies and peripheral blood were taken from alopecia areata patients. Cell sorting on a FACSAria was used to separate CD4+ and CD8+ T cells from the PBMCs. cDNA serving as the sequencing template came from extracted, reverse transcribed RNA. Profiling relied on immunoSEQ multiplex PCR, and the TCRdb table lists in-frame clones only, not all of them. The sample gives approximately 140,000 clones, about 86% of which show up once; roughly 13% is in the top ten. The chain employs TRBV6-1 and TRBJ1-5; D is unresolved. Source: CD8+ T cells sorted from blood, taken at week 4, from a patient treated with tofacitinib. The source is a human donor with alopecia areata. The CDR3 region has the DNA TGTGCCAGCGTTCAGACACCCGATCAGCCCCAGCATTTT. Amino acid sequence: CASVQTPDQPQHF.